These 8 T cell receptor beta chains share one sample of origin, sequenced in a study of CD8+CD57+ T cells in acquired aplastic anemia. All patients picked for sequencing had shown, by flow cytometry, an expansion of CD8+CD57+ cells. Genomic DNA constituted the template upon which TCR beta VDJ and CDR3 profiling was performed. TCRdb redid the calling of the reads with MiXCR, one entry per CDR3 protein. The sample has 160,000 or so distinct CDR3 sequences, 40% to 55% seen once. Sample: sorted CD4+, CD8+, or CD8+CD57+ T cells (not recorded which) from PBMCs. The receptor set was obtained from a human donor with aplastic anemia.

This chain joins TRBV3-1 and TRBJ2-3; no definite D call. V was shortened by 1 base and J by 0 bases, with 8 bases between the two germline ends. The CDR3 spans 15 residues. From germline, CDR1 is LGHDT and CDR2 YNNKEL (reference sequence). The CDR3: CASSQGGTSTDTQYF. The CDR3 DNA reads as TGTGCCAGCAGCCAAGGAGGTACTAGCACAGATACGCAGTATTTT.

The chain uses TRBV10-3 and TRBJ2-1, with D possibly matching TRBD2 (5 bases). The V gene lost 6 bases and the J gene lost 3 bases, with 9 bases spanning the gap. This CDR3 is built from 13 residues. Germline V CDR1 and CDR2: ENHRY, SYGVKD. This CDR3 is CAIRTRDYNEQFF. CDR3 nucleotides: TGTGCCATCAGAACCCGGGACTACAATGAGCAGTTCTTC.

The chain is built from TRBV7-6 and TRBJ1-6, with 8 bases that match TRBD1. The CDR3 length is 15 residues. Trimming removed 5 bases from V and 8 bases from J; junction bases left unmatched: 8. Per germline, CDR1 SGHVS and CDR2 FNYEAQ. CDR3 amino acids: CASSMQGARDSPLHF. In DNA form, the CDR3 reads TGTGCCAGCAGCATGCAGGGGGCGCGGGATTCACCCCTCCACTTT.

CDR3: CASSNGRDSQYSNQPQHF. CDR3 nucleotide sequence: TGTGCCAGCAGCAACGGCCGGGATTCACAATATAGCAATCAGCCCCAGCATTTT. V gene TRBV5-6 combines with J gene TRBJ1-5; no clear D. This CDR3 comprises 18 residues. Trimming took off 4 bases at V and 0 bases at J, with 20 bases between the two ends. Germline-derived CDR1 and CDR2 are SGHDT and YYEEEE.

V usage is TRBV19 and J usage is TRBJ2-3, with unresolved D. Germline values: CDR1 LNHDA, CDR2 SQIVND (reference sequence). Deletions cut 3 bases from V and 1 base from J, with 8 bases between. CDR3 length: 14 residues. CDR3 nucleotides: TGTGCCAGTAGTATGGATCGGGGCACAGATACGCAGTATTTT. It codes for CASSMDRGTDTQYF.

This clonotype occurred once. The chain uses TRBV20-1 and TRBJ1-2, with D possibly matching TRBD1 (5 bases). V was clipped by 0 bases and J by 4 bases, with 12 bases between them. Per the germline V gene, CDR1 is DFQATT and CDR2 is SNEGSKA (reference sequence). The CDR3 contains 14 residues. This CDR3 reads CSARDDSLFYGYTF. As DNA, the CDR3 is TGCAGTGCTAGAGATGACAGTCTCTTCTATGGCTACACCTTC.

This chain joins TRBV7-3 and TRBJ2-7, with TRBD2 matching over 11 bases. CDR1 and CDR2 from the germline V gene are SGHTA and FQGTGA. V lost 6 bases to trimming and J lost 6 bases; unmatched junction nucleotides: 10. This CDR3 has 15 residues. The CDR3 protein is CASRDGTSGPFEQYF. For the CDR3, the DNA is TGTGCCAGCAGGGACGGGACTAGCGGACCGTTCGAGCAGTACTTC.

The CDR3 region is CASTNSGGRAKNIQYF. The CDR3 DNA is TGTGCCAGCACCAACTCCGGGGGTCGAGCCAAAAACATTCAGTACTTC. V and J are TRBV10-3 and TRBJ2-4; D may be TRBD2 (6 bases). V was clipped by 10 bases and J by 0 bases, with 19 bases between them. The CDR3 spans 16 residues. The germline V gene has CDR1 ENHRY and CDR2 SYGVKD.